A selection of T cell receptor beta chains follows, all from one sample in a study of blood T cell repertoires in COVID-19. Using immunoSEQ multiplex PCR, the repertoire was profiled, and TCRdb retains in-frame clones only, with some absent. The sample holds 55,000 to 70,000 clones, about nine tenths seen once. The sample comprised peripheral blood. These receptors were taken from a woman in her fifties or sixties with active or convalescent COVID-19. Each CDR3 is given with its conserved first and last residue. A D gene is named only where the DNA matches it firmly. Clone size is stated in some rows and not others, as once, few, many or a class when expanded.

clone size,D gene,J gene,V gene,CDR3 protein,CDR3 DNA
.,.,TRBJ2-1,TRBV7-2,CASSLTLGPYNEQFF,TGTGCCAGCAGCCTAACCCTCGGTCCCTACAATGAGCAGTTCTTC
.,TRBD1,TRBJ2-5,TRBV5-4,CASSGDREETQYF,TGTGCCAGCAGCGGTGACAGGGAAGAGACCCAGTACTTC
.,.,TRBJ1-5,TRBV5-6,CASSTRDNQPQHF,TGTGCCAGCAGCACCCGGGACAATCAGCCCCAGCATTTT
once,TRBD1,TRBJ2-1,TRBV11-3,CASSRQGSSYNEQFF,TGTGCCAGCAGCCGACAGGGAAGCTCCTACAATGAGCAGTTCTTC
.,TRBD2,TRBJ2-1,TRBV9,CASSERTSGYNEQFF,TGTGCCAGCAGCGAGCGGACTAGCGGCTACAATGAGCAGTTCTTC
.,.,TRBJ1-3,TRBV28,CALGGSGNTIYF,TGTGCTCTGGGGGGCTCTGGAAACACCATATATTTT
few,.,TRBJ2-5,TRBV10-3,CAISGQPQETQYF,TGTGCCATCAGTGGACAGCCACAAGAGACCCAGTACTTC
.,TRBD1,TRBJ1-3,TRBV2,CASRLTGTGGAAGNTIYF,TGTGCCAGCAGATTAACCGGGACAGGGGGCGCGGCTGGAAACACCATATATTTT
.,.,TRBJ2-7,TRBV10-1,CASSESNRGEQYF,TGCGCCAGCAGTGAGTCGAATAGGGGCGAGCAGTACTTC
.,TRBD1,TRBJ1-2,TRBV19,CASRHTTGGDYGYTF,TGTGCCAGTAGACATACGACAGGGGGGGACTATGGCTACACCTTC
.,.,TRBJ1-4,TRBV10-1,CASSEIRTNEKLFF,TGCGCCAGCAGTGAAATTAGAACTAATGAAAAACTGTTTTTT
.,TRBD2,TRBJ2-1,TRBV3-1/TRBV3-2,CASASLPGLAYNEQFF,TGTGCCAGCGCAAGCCTTCCGGGACTAGCCTACAATGAGCAGTTCTTC
.,TRBD1,TRBJ2-5,TRBV5-1,CASSDGQGRETQYF,TGCGCCAGCAGCGACGGACAGGGGAGGGAGACCCAGTACTTC
.,.,TRBJ2-2,TRBV7-6,CASSPGSQSNTGELFF,TGTGCCAGCAGCCCGGGTAGCCAAAGTAACACCGGGGAGCTGTTTTTT
.,.,TRBJ2-3,TRBV19,CASSLIPGTTDTQYF,TGTGCCAGTAGTTTGATCCCGGGGACTACAGATACGCAGTATTTT
.,.,TRBJ1-1,TRBV2,CASQIRGDTEAFF,TGTGCCAGCCAGATACGGGGGGACACTGAAGCTTTCTTT
.,TRBD2,TRBJ2-1,TRBV6-6,CASRPGLAGAYNEQFF,TGTGCCAGCAGACCCGGACTAGCGGGTGCCTACAATGAGCAGTTCTTC
.,TRBD2,TRBJ2-7,TRBV9,CASSVGVGLAGTYEQYF,TGTGCCAGCAGCGTAGGGGTTGGGCTAGCGGGTACCTACGAGCAGTACTTC
.,TRBD1,TRBJ2-3,TRBV6-2/TRBV6-3,CASSRTGSTDTQYF,TGTGCCAGCAGCCGGACAGGGAGTACAGATACGCAGTATTTT
.,TRBD2,TRBJ2-1,TRBV5-1,CASSLTSVSNNEQFF,TGCGCCAGCAGCTTAACTAGCGTGAGTAACAATGAGCAGTTCTTC
once,TRBD2,TRBJ2-7,TRBV5-1,CASSDGNPGLGTNYEQYF,TGCGCCAGCAGCGACGGCAATCCGGGACTAGGGACCAACTACGAGCAGTACTTC
few,TRBD1,TRBJ1-2,TRBV4-1,CASSPRPGQGINGYTF,TGCGCCAGCAGCCCACGACCGGGACAGGGGATAAATGGCTACACCTTC
few,TRBD1,TRBJ1-4,TRBV5-1,CASSTTQGARGEKLFF,TGCGCCAGCAGCACCACCCAGGGGGCGCGCGGTGAAAAACTGTTTTTT
.,TRBD1,TRBJ1-2,TRBV9,CASSIGQGDYGYTF,TGTGCCAGCAGCATAGGACAGGGGGACTATGGCTACACCTTC
.,.,TRBJ1-5,TRBV6-1,CASSEETGFGQPQHF,TGTGCCAGCAGTGAAGAGACAGGCTTCGGTCAGCCCCAGCATTTT
.,TRBD1,TRBJ2-3,TRBV12-3/TRBV12-4,CASSPGGLDTQYF,TGTGCCAGCAGTCCAGGGGGCTTAGATACGCAGTATTTT
.,TRBD1,TRBJ1-4,TRBV9,CASSVETGAFEKLFF,TGTGCCAGCAGCGTAGAGACAGGGGCGTTCGAAAAACTGTTTTTT
.,TRBD2,TRBJ2-5,TRBV13,CASSFSGRAMETQYF,TGTGCCAGCAGCTTTAGCGGGAGGGCCATGGAGACCCAGTACTTC
once,.,TRBJ2-3,TRBV7-8,CASSAAGRDTQYF,TGTGCCAGCAGCGCCGCTGGGCGAGATACGCAGTATTTT
.,.,TRBJ1-1,TRBV19,CASSIGRLTEAFF,TGTGCCAGTAGTATTGGCAGGCTGACTGAAGCTTTCTTT
.,.,TRBJ2-5,TRBV12-3/TRBV12-4,CASSSEETQYF,TGTGCCAGCAGCTCCGAAGAGACCCAGTACTTC
.,TRBD1,TRBJ1-1,TRBV19,CASSTRQGGTEAFF,TGTGCCAGTAGTACGAGACAGGGAGGCACTGAAGCTTTCTTT
once,TRBD2,TRBJ2-1,TRBV19,CASSGTSEHNEQFF,TGTGCCAGTTCCGGGACTAGCGAACACAATGAGCAGTTCTTC
.,TRBD2,TRBJ2-7,TRBV3-1/TRBV3-2,CASSQEGLVYEQYF,TGTGCCAGCAGCCAAGAGGGACTAGTCTACGAGCAGTACTTC
.,TRBD1,TRBJ1-4,TRBV19,CASRDSQGGTTNEKLFF,TGTGCCAGTAGGGACTCACAGGGGGGGACAACTAATGAAAAACTGTTTTTT
.,.,TRBJ2-4,TRBV6-6,CASRGGTVKNIQYF,TGTGCCAGTAGGGGCGGGACAGTCAAAAACATTCAGTACTTC
.,TRBD2,TRBJ2-1,TRBV13,CASSSPAGVRDEQFF,TGTGCCAGCAGCTCCCCAGCGGGAGTTCGGGATGAGCAGTTCTTC
.,.,TRBJ1-3,TRBV7-9,CASSLEQGSGNTIYF,TGTGCCAGCAGCTTGGAGCAGGGCTCTGGAAACACCATATATTTT
.,TRBD1,TRBJ1-1,TRBV11-2,CASSPLGAGGTEAFF,TGTGCCAGCAGCCCGCTAGGGGCAGGGGGAACTGAAGCTTTCTTT
.,TRBD2,TRBJ2-4,TRBV2,CASSDLRLAGGPEAKNIQYF,TGTGCCAGCAGTGACCTGCGGCTAGCGGGAGGGCCGGAAGCCAAAAACATTCAGTACTTC
few,.,TRBJ2-7,TRBV2,CASSDTSYEQYF,TGTGCCAGCAGTGATACATCCTACGAGCAGTACTTC
.,TRBD1,TRBJ1-4,TRBV3-1/TRBV3-2,CASGTGATNEKLFF,TGTGCCAGTGGGACAGGGGCCACTAATGAAAAACTGTTTTTT
.,TRBD1,TRBJ1-1,TRBV3-1/TRBV3-2,CASSPIDRVIPEAFF,TGTGCCAGCAGCCCCATTGACAGGGTGATTCCTGAAGCTTTCTTT
.,.,TRBJ2-2,TRBV7-3,CASSSSNTGELFF,TGTGCCAGCAGCTCATCGAACACCGGGGAGCTGTTTTTT
.,.,TRBJ1-6,TRBV5-1,CASSLGQETNSPLHF,TGCGCCAGCAGCTTGGGACAAGAAACCAATTCACCCCTCCACTTT
.,.,TRBJ1-1,TRBV19,CASSGVRGTEAFF,TGTGCCAGTAGTGGAGTTAGGGGCACTGAAGCTTTCTTT
.,TRBD1,TRBJ1-1,TRBV6-5,CASSTGQGITEAFF,TGTGCCAGCAGTACTGGACAGGGGATCACTGAAGCTTTCTTT
.,.,TRBJ2-2,TRBV9,CASSVVGLGNTGELFF,TGTGCCAGCAGCGTAGTCGGGTTGGGGAACACCGGGGAGCTGTTTTTT
.,TRBD1,TRBJ1-1,TRBV7-9,CASSPGQWDTEAFF,TGTGCCAGCAGCCCGGGACAGTGGGACACTGAAGCTTTCTTT
.,TRBD2,TRBJ2-5,TRBV15,CATSGLAGAGRVGETQYF,TGTGCCACCAGCGGGCTAGCGGGTGCCGGGAGGGTCGGAGAGACCCAGTACTTC
.,.,TRBJ1-2,TRBV30,CAWRTERSYGYTF,TGTGCCTGGCGGACAGAACGGAGCTATGGCTACACCTTC
.,.,TRBJ2-5,TRBV6-4,CASSDGTGWVETQYF,TGTGCCAGCAGTGACGGCACAGGGTGGGTAGAGACCCAGTACTTC
.,.,TRBJ2-2,TRBV24-1,CATSETTGPNTGELFF,TGTGCCACCAGTGAAACGACAGGTCCCAACACCGGGGAGCTGTTTTTT
.,TRBD1,TRBJ2-3,TRBV10-3,CAIAGPRDSGTDTQYF,TGTGCCATCGCAGGACCTCGGGACAGCGGCACAGATACGCAGTATTTT
.,.,TRBJ2-1,TRBV11-1,CASSLSYNEQFF,TGTGCCAGCAGCCTAAGCTACAATGAGCAGTTCTTC
.,TRBD1,TRBJ1-1,TRBV6-6,CASSNRDREAFF,TGTGCCAGCAGTAACCGGGACAGGGAAGCTTTCTTT
.,TRBD2,TRBJ2-1,TRBV5-1,CASSPRLAGLSYNEQFF,TGCGCCAGCAGCCCTAGACTAGCGGGATTGTCCTACAATGAGCAGTTCTTC